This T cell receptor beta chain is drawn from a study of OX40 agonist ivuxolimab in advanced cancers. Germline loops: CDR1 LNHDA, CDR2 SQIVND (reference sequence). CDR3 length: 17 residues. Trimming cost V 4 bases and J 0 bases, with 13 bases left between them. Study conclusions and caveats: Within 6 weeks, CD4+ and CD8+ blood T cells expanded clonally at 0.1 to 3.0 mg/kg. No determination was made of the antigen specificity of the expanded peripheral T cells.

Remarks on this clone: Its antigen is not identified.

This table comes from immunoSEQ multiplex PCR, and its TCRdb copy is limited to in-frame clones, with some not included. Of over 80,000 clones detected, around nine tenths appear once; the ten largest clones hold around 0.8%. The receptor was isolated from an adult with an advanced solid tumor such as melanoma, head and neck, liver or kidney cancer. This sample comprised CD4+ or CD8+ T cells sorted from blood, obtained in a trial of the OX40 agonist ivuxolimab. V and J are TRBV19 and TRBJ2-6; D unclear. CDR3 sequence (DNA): TGTGCCAGTAGTACAACCCCGCAGAGCTCTGGGGCCAACGTCCTGACTTTC. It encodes CASSTTPQSSGANVLTF.